This T cell receptor (beta chain) is drawn from a study of prognosis after radiotherapy for stage I lung cancer. For the study at large: Oligometastatic NSCLC after surgical resection of the primary tumor was present in roughly five patients, while newly diagnosed primary stage I lung tumors were present in about 13.

In its sample, this clonotype is medium-sized. Genomic DNA provided the template from which TCR beta CDR3 was amplified by two-round multiplex PCR. Primers were specific to each TRBV and TRBJ gene in first-round PCR. One entry per CDR3 protein, called by TCRdb with MiXCR from the multiplex PCR reads. The sample yields fewer than 40,000 distinct CDR3 sequences, roughly 52% seen once. Germline values: CDR1 SGDLS, CDR2 YYNGEE. V lost 1 base, J lost 3 bases, and 1 base stayed unmatched. The CDR3 is 14 amino acids. This TCR was recovered from a donor at least 50 years old with non-small cell lung cancer. The specimen comprised PBMCs, sampled before or after stereotactic body radiation therapy (not recorded which). The chain recombines TRBV9 with TRBJ1-3; 7 positions match TRBD1. CDR3 sequence reads: CASSVQGDGNTIYF. The CDR3 DNA is TGTGCCAGCAGCGTACAGGGGGATGGAAACACCATATATTTT.